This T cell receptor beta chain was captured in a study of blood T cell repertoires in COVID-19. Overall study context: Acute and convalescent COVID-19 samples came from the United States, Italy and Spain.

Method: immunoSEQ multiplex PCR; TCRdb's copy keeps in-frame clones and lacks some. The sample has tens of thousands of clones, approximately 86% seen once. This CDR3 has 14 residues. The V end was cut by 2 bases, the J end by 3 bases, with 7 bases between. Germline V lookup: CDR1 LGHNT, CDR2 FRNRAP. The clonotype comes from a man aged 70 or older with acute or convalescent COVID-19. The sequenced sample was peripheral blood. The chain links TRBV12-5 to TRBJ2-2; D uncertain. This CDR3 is CASGLPPYTGELFF. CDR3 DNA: TGTGCTAGTGGTTTGCCCCCTTACACCGGGGAGCTGTTTTTT. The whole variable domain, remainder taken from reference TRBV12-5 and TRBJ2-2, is DARVTQTPRHKVTEMGQEVTMRCQPILGHNTVFWYRQTMMQGLELLAYFRNRAPLDDSGMPKDRFSAEMPDATLATLKIQPSEPRDSAVYFCASGLPPYTGELFFGEGSRLTVL.